Listed below are T cell receptor beta chains from one sample, sequenced in a study of OX40 agonist ivuxolimab in advanced cancers. Sequenced by immunoSEQ multiplex PCR; TCRdb stores in-frame clones only, minus some. The sample has about 63,000 clones; 77% are singletons. The source material was CD4+ or CD8+ T cells sorted from blood, sampled in a trial of the OX40 agonist ivuxolimab. All receptors come from an adult with an advanced solid tumor such as melanoma, head and neck, liver or kidney cancer. CDR3s include the opening cysteine and the closing phenylalanine or tryptophan. The order of the fields is J gene, V gene, clone size, D gene, CDR3 DNA, CDR3 protein. A D gene is named only where the DNA matches it firmly. Only part of the rows carry a size: once, few, many, or a class if the clone is expanded.

TRBJ2-3	TRBV6-5	-	TRBD2	TGTGCCAGCAGTTACGGGTCAGCGGGGGTCACAGATACGCAGTATTTT	CASSYGSAGVTDTQYF
TRBJ1-1	TRBV30	-	-	TGTGCCTGGAACAACATGAACACTGAAGCTTTCTTT	CAWNNMNTEAFF
TRBJ2-1	TRBV7-2	-	-	TGTGCCAGCAGCTTAGGAAGCGGGCCCTACAATGAGCAGTTCTTC	CASSLGSGPYNEQFF
TRBJ1-1	TRBV19	-	-	TGTGCCAGTAGTATCCTCGAGGGGACTGAAGCTTTCTTT	CASSILEGTEAFF
TRBJ1-1	TRBV2	-	-	TGTGCCAGCAGTGTCGGTGGATTCACTGAAGCTTTCTTT	CASSVGGFTEAFF
TRBJ2-1	TRBV11-3	-	-	TGTGCCAGCTCCCCCCCAGCGAACAATGAGCAGTTCTTC	CASSPPANNEQFF
TRBJ1-2	TRBV30	few	-	TGTGCCTGGAGACGGGCCAGAGGGGTCTATGGCTACACCTTC	CAWRRARGVYGYTF
TRBJ2-7	TRBV7-9	-	-	TGTGCCAGCAGCTTATCCGTCCACGAGCAGTACTTC	CASSLSVHEQYF
TRBJ2-3	TRBV18	-	TRBD2	TGTGCCAGCTCCCCCGCTAGCGGGACTAGCACAGATACGCAGTATTTT	CASSPASGTSTDTQYF
TRBJ2-1	TRBV6-1	once	TRBD2	TGTGCCAGCAGTGAGACTAGCGGGAGCAATGACAATGAGCAGTTCTTC	CASSETSGSNDNEQFF
TRBJ2-5	TRBV30	few	-	TGTGCCTGGAGTGGGTTGACTATAATAGAGACCCAGTACTTC	CAWSGLTIIETQYF
TRBJ1-2	TRBV7-7	once	TRBD1	TGTGCCAGCAGTATGGGACAGAGCTATGGCTACACCTTC	CASSMGQSYGYTF
TRBJ1-2	TRBV10-3	-	-	TGTGCCATCCAAGACAGCACTAACTATGGCTACACCTTC	CAIQDSTNYGYTF
TRBJ2-3	TRBV4-1	-	-	TGCGCCAGCAGCCAAGATACCTCTCCAGATACGCAGTATTTT	CASSQDTSPDTQYF
TRBJ2-2	TRBV21-1	-	-	TGTGCCAGCAGCATAGGACTAGCCGAGACCGGGGAGCTGTTTTTT	CASSIGLAETGELFF
TRBJ2-7	TRBV28	-	-	TGTGCCAGCAGTCTTCCAAATTTCTCCTACGAGCAGTACTTC	CASSLPNFSYEQYF
TRBJ2-5	TRBV5-6	-	TRBD1	TGTGCCAGCAGCTTGTGGGCAGGGGGTGGTCGAGAGACCCAGTACTTC	CASSLWAGGGRETQYF
TRBJ1-1	TRBV7-9	-	-	TGTGCCAGCAGCCCCACAGGGTTAGGGGATGCTTTCTTT	CASSPTGLGDAFF
TRBJ2-7	TRBV9	-	TRBD1	TGTGCCAGCAGCTCGCGCCGGGACAGCTCCTACGAGCAGTACTTC	CASSSRRDSSYEQYF
TRBJ1-1	TRBV28	-	-	TGTGCCAGCAGTTCGAATCAGGGGACGGCTGAAGCTTTCTTT	CASSSNQGTAEAFF
TRBJ1-5	TRBV27	-	-	TGTGCCAGCAGTTTATCAGGCAATCAGCCCCAGCATTTT	CASSLSGNQPQHF
TRBJ2-3	TRBV14	-	TRBD2	TGTGCCAGCAGCCAAGGCCTTTCACGGGGGGGTACGCAGTATTTT	CASSQGLSRGGTQYF
TRBJ2-3	TRBV5-4	-	TRBD2	TGTGCCAGCAGCTTGGGACTAGCGACAGATACGCAGTATTTT	CASSLGLATDTQYF
TRBJ2-7	TRBV10-3	-	-	TGTGCCATCAGTGAGTCACGACAGAGGTCCTACGAGCAGTACTTC	CAISESRQRSYEQYF
TRBJ2-7	TRBV4-1	-	-	TGCGCCAGCAGCCAAGGCGGCGGAAGAACCCGGGGCGAGCAGTACTTC	CASSQGGGRTRGEQYF
TRBJ1-5	TRBV7-2	-	-	TGTGCCAGCAGCTTATCAATGGATCAGCCCCAGCATTTT	CASSLSMDQPQHF
TRBJ2-3	TRBV7-9	-	TRBD1	TGTGCCAGCAGCTCCGGACAGGACACAGATACGCAGTATTTT	CASSSGQDTDTQYF
TRBJ2-6	TRBV5-1	once	TRBD2	TGCGCCAGCAGTCGACTAGCGGACGACTCTGGGGCCAACGTCCTGACTTTC	CASSRLADDSGANVLTF
TRBJ2-2	TRBV30	-	-	TGTGCCTGGAGTTTCGCCGAGAACACCGGGGAGCTGTTTTTT	CAWSFAENTGELFF
TRBJ2-7	TRBV21-1	-	-	TGTGCCAGCAGCATTCGGGCGGGACAGCATATGTACGAGCAGTACTTC	CASSIRAGQHMYEQYF
TRBJ2-2	TRBV4-2	-	-	TGTGCCAGCAGCCAAGGAAGAGACACCGGGGAGCTGTTTTTT	CASSQGRDTGELFF
TRBJ2-1	TRBV5-6	few	TRBD1	TGTGCCAGCAGCTGGGGGACAGGAAGCTCCTACAATGAGCAGTTCTTC	CASSWGTGSSYNEQFF
TRBJ1-2	TRBV5-5	-	-	TGTGCCAGCAGCTTGGTGGTGGGTTCGGACTATGGCTACACCTTC	CASSLVVGSDYGYTF
TRBJ1-4	TRBV2	-	TRBD1	TGTGCCAGGACGACAGGGTCCGGTGAAAAACTGTTTTTT	CARTTGSGEKLFF
TRBJ1-1	TRBV7-9	few	-	TGTGCCAGCAGCTTAGAAGTGAACACTGAAGCTTTCTTT	CASSLEVNTEAFF
TRBJ2-1	TRBV18	-	TRBD2	TGTGCCAGCTCACCACTAGCGGGGAACAATGAGCAGTTCTTC	CASSPLAGNNEQFF
TRBJ1-6	TRBV16	-	-	TGTGCCAGCAGCCTAAACTTGAATTCACCCCTCCACTTT	CASSLNLNSPLHF
TRBJ2-5	TRBV7-8	few	-	TGTGCCAGCAGCCCGGGCCTTCAAGAGACCCAGTACTTC	CASSPGLQETQYF
TRBJ2-1	TRBV2	-	-	TGTGCCAGCATCTTACGGCCAGGGGCCTACAATGAGCAGTTCTTC	CASILRPGAYNEQFF
TRBJ2-6	TRBV30	-	-	TGTGCCTGGAGTGCGGGAGTAACCTCTGGGGCCAACGTCCTGACTTTC	CAWSAGVTSGANVLTF
TRBJ2-1	TRBV7-9	-	-	TGTGCCAGCAGCGGAGATGTGCAGAGAGATGAGCAGTTCTTC	CASSGDVQRDEQFF